What follows is one T cell receptor beta chain and its context. Its antigen is unidentified. The data stem from a study of T cell responses to AZD1222 COVID-19 vaccine. Overall study findings and caveats: AZD1222 recipients seropositive at baseline numbered only five to seven. Donors skewed white British and female; clonal diversity was possibly underestimated. Reports say nearly half of spike-specific TCRs go after unmutated variant regions.

TCRdb keeps only in-frame clones here, not all; method: immunoSEQ multiplex PCR. The table records around 180,000 clones, almost 95% of them present only once. Germline V CDR1 and CDR2: GTSNPN, SVGIG (reference sequence). The CDR3 has 13 residues. Trimming took off 3 bases at V and 4 bases at J, with 9 bases between the two ends. The sample was peripheral blood, taken on day 0 of AZD1222 vaccination. This clonotype originated in an adult in good health. The chain employs TRBV30 and TRBJ2-2; D is possibly TRBD1 (6 bases). CDR3 DNA: TGTGCCTGGAGCCGACAGGTCACCGGGGAGCTGTTTTTT. Protein product: CAWSRQVTGELFF.